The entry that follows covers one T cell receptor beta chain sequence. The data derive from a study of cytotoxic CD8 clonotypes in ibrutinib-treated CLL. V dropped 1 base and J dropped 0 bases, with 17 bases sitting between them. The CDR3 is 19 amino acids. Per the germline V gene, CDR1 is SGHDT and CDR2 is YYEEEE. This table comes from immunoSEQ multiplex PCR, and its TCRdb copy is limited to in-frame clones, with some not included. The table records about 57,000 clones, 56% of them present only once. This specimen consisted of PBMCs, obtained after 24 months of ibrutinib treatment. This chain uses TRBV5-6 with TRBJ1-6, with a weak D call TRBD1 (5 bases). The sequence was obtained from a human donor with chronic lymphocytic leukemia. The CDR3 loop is CASSLLGGGAGSYNSPLHF. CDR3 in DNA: TGTGCCAGCAGCTTGTTGGGCGGGGGTGCAGGCTCCTATAATTCACCCCTCCACTTT.